Sequencing of this T cell receptor (beta chain) was carried out in a study of T cells after yellow fever vaccination (dated by TCRdb to 2018 to 2020). With regard to the full study: The SMART-Seq v4 Ultra Low Input RNA kit was used to prepare libraries from fractions with low cell numbers. Blood samples were taken at several timepoints before and after primary and secondary immunization, and bulk PBMC replicates and cell subsets were isolated. Two healthy male donors, one aged 18 to 29 and one aged 30 to 39 years, were included in the cohort. To follow T-cell clones before and after both primary and booster YFV17D yellow fever vaccination, bulk TCR alpha and beta repertoires underwent longitudinal sequencing. Broad study findings and their caveats: A small share of clonotypes was detected in both CD4 and CD8 compartments, with the overlap likely arising from convergent recombination. Because only a couple of donors were included in the study, the extent to which the findings can be generalized is limited. After the booster, most clones that had expanded after primary vaccination were detected again (approximately 96% of CD4 and roughly 86% of CD8), suggesting broad maintenance of memory. FACS-sorted repertoires could contain abundant contaminating clonotypes from the bulk population, so computational filtering was required. The secondary T-cell response was found to be weaker but faster than the primary response, with a peak reached on day 5 rather than on day 15.

The CDR3 contains 15 residues, cysteine and phenylalanine counted. The only DNA kept is the CDR3, 45 bases in frame from the first base. CDR1 and CDR2 (MNHNS, SASEGT) derive from the germline V gene. The V end gives up 11 bases and the J end 6 bases, leaving 12 bases in the junction not matched to a gene. The treatment or condition label, as the study defines it: live attenuated yellow fever vaccine strain. At every blood-draw timepoint, two biological replicates of bulk PBMCs were collected. PBMCs were isolated from peripheral blood using a standard Ficoll-Paque protocol. TriZol was used to extract RNA from bulk PBMCs, from CD4 and CD8 fractions, and from dextramer-positive and dextramer-negative fractions. The sequencer was an Illumina NovaSeq 6000. TCR cDNA was made using 5'RACE template switching, a step that added a universal primer site and unique molecular identifiers. Priming of cDNA synthesis was performed from both the TCR alpha and TCR beta constant segments. Libraries were amplified in two PCR steps, with sample barcodes and sequencing adapters added in the second step. Libraries were sequenced on Illumina HiSeq 2500 (2x100 bp) or NovaSeq (2x150 bp). The original pipeline was this. MIGEC handled demultiplexing of reads and collapsing into UMI consensus sequences, while MiXCR performed V(D)J alignment. Vaccine-responding clonotypes were defined with edgeR using replicate PBMC samples, requiring FDR below 0.01 and a log2 fold change above 5 up to day 15. Each bulk clonotype received a CD4 or CD8 identity based on whether the sequenced CD4 or CD8 repertoire contained that clonotype at higher abundance. TCRdb's own reprocessing of the public reads used fastp at Q25 and MiXCR and kept productive beta chains. Rows matching on CDR3 protein sequence are summarized as one entry with the most common DNA and genes. The authors' filters were not applied to this entry. This sample holds 350,000 to 550,000 distinct CDR3 sequences; roughly a sixth were observed only once. Over 15% of the sample goes to the ten largest clones.

This clonotype was found a few times. Its antigen is still unknown. Base quality data are lacking; no much larger clone is found one base away. This chain joins TRBV6-1 to TRBJ2-1; 11 of the junction bases match TRBD2. The sample in question was PBMCs, obtained before the yellow fever booster vaccination. The sequence derives from a man between 18 and 29 years old who received the YFV17D yellow fever vaccine. Here the CDR3 is given as CASRSPLAGVNEQFF. The DNA is TGTGCCTCTCGAAGCCCACTAGCGGGGGTCAATGAGCAGTTCTTC.